The rows below give T cell receptor beta chains drawn from one sample of a study of blood T cell repertoires in COVID-19. The table came from immunoSEQ multiplex PCR; TCRdb's copy has only in-frame clones and leaves some out. The data contain 95,000 to 150,000 clones, 75% to 85% of them singletons. Sequenced material: peripheral blood. The receptors come from a human donor in a cohort sampled during active COVID-19. The conserved cysteine and the conserved F or W are not part of the CDR3 here.

V gene	J gene	CDR3 protein
TRBV5-6	TRBJ1-2	ASSADRVWSNYGYT
TRBV3-1/TRBV3-2	TRBJ2-3	ASSQISGGDPPQY
TRBV5-6	TRBJ2-7	ASSLGTSIYEQY
TRBV3-1/TRBV3-2	TRBJ2-5	ASVPSGGRGETQY
TRBV7-9	TRBJ2-1	ASSLETGGNEQF
TRBV7-8	TRBJ2-5	ASSLNGVANQETQY
TRBV18	TRBJ2-7	ASSRDRGYEQY
TRBV5-6	TRBJ2-5	ASKWRGIQETQY
TRBV29-1	TRBJ2-5	STNGPSGQETQY
TRBV28	TRBJ1-1	ASSLPSGKNTEAF
TRBV20-1	TRBJ1-4	SASLQGKLF
TRBV18	TRBJ1-5	ASSPPGQPQH
TRBV5-8	TRBJ2-1	ASSRTSGGPSLIEQF
TRBV5-1	TRBJ1-6	ASSLGMSGALRPLH
TRBV5-1	TRBJ1-6	ASSLELRDNSPLH
TRBV6-6	TRBJ2-7	ASSYGTGTEQY
TRBV24-1	TRBJ2-7	ATSSGQGFRQY
TRBV3-1/TRBV3-2	TRBJ2-3	ASSQIESTQY
TRBV15	TRBJ2-5	ATSRDPSSGQETQY
TRBV6-2/TRBV6-3	TRBJ1-1	ASSRPNTEAF
TRBV13	TRBJ2-1	ASSLTRVMDEQF
TRBV28	TRBJ1-5	ASSLIRMNSYQPQH
TRBV19	TRBJ1-1	ASSTRGGRNTEAF
TRBV2	TRBJ2-5	ASSEGLVDQETQY
TRBV10-3	TRBJ2-3	AISETSGEGDTQY
TRBV14	TRBJ1-1	ASTFTENTEAF
TRBV9	TRBJ2-5	ASSVGVGEETQY
TRBV5-1	TRBJ1-1	ASSPNPTGSMNTEAF
TRBV20-1	TRBJ2-5	SASLGQAFYKTQY